This TCR beta chain appears in the sequencing data of a study of T cells of healthy individuals. MiXCR, applied by TCRdb to the 5' RACE reads, yields one record per CDR3 protein. The table has 40,000 to 65,000 distinct CDR3 sequences, roughly 15% seen once. This clonotype has more than one count but fewer than ten. This TCR came from a human donor in good health.

The CDR3 nucleotides read TGTGCCAGCAGGATAGCGGGAGGGCCAGATACGCAGTATTTT. Protein sequence: CASRIAGGPDTQYF. V is TRBV2 and J is TRBJ2-3; 11 bases align to TRBD2. The CDR3 covers 14 residues. V lost 6 bases and J lost 4; bases outside the gene matches: 3. In germline, CDR1 is SNHLY, CDR2 FYNNEI.